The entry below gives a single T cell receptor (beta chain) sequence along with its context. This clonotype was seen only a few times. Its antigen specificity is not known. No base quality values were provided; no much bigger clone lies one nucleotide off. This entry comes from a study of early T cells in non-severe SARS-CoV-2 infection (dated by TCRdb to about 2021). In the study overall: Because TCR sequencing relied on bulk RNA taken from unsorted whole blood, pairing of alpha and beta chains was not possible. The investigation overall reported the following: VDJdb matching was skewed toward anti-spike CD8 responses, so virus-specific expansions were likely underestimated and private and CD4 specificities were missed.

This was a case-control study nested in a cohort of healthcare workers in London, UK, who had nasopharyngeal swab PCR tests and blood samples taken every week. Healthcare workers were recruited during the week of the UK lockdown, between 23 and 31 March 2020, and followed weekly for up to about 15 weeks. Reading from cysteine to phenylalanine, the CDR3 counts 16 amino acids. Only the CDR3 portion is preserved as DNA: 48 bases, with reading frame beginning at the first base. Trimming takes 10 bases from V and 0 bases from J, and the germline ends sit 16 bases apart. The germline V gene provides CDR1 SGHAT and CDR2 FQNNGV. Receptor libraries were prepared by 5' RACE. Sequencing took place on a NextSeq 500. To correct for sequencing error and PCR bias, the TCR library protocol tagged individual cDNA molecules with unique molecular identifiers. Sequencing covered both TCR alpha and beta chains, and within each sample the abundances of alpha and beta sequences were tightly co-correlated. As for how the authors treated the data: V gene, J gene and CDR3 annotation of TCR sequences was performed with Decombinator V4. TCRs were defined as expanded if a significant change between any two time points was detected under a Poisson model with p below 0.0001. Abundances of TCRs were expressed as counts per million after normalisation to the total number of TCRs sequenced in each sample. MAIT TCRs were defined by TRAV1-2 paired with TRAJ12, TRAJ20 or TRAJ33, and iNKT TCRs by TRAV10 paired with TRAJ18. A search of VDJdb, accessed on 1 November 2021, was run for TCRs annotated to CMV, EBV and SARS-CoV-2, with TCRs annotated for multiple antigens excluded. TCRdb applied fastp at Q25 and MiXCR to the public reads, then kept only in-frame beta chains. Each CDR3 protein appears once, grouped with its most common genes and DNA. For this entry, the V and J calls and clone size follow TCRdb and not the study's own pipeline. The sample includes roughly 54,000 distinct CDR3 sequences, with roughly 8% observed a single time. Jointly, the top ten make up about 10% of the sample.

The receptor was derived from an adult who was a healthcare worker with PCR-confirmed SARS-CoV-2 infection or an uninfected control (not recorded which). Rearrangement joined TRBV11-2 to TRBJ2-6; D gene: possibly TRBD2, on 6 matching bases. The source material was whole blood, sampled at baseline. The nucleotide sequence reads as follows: TGTGCCACCCGGGGGATTAAAACCTCTGGGGCCAACGTCCTGACTTTC. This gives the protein CATRGIKTSGANVLTF.